The 10 T cell receptor beta chains presented below share a single source sample, sequenced in a study of cytomegalovirus exposure and HLA in healthy donors (dated 2017 in TCRdb). Library preparation employed the immunoSEQ multiplex PCR assay. For the multiplex PCR, a mixture combining 60 forward primers for TCR Vbeta segments and 13 reverse primers for TCR Jbeta segments was used. This is the immuneACCESS table as TCRdb keeps it, with only in-frame sequences that have V and J called. A part of the clones is gone; compared with another copy, unresolved V genes explain less than half, and the rest is unexplained. This sample has 85,000 to 90,000 clones in its table, and about 70% of those were observed once. Clones ranked in the top ten supply around 2.3% of the sample. Sequenced sample: PBMCs. The receptors were sampled from a man aged 25 to 40 in good health and CMV-seronegative.

The chain is built from TRBV28 and TRBJ1-2, with 7 positions matching TRBD1. The V and J ends lost 5 bases and 4 bases, in that order; junction bases with no gene match: 4. The germline V gene encodes CDR1 MDHEN and CDR2 SYDVKM. This CDR3 has 13 residues. The CDR3, as DNA: TGTGCCAGCAGTCTAGGGGGCTTCTATGGCTACACCTTC. This encodes CASSLGGFYGYTF.

This clone appeared a few times. CDR3 coding DNA: TGTGCCAGCAGTGAAGAACAGATTGAAGCTTTCTTT. This gives the protein CASSEEQIEAFF. This sequence joins TRBV2 and TRBJ1-1; D is unclear. CDR3 size: 12 residues. Germline values: CDR1 SNHLY, CDR2 FYNNEI. Trimming shortened V by 1 base and J by 7 bases, and 7 bases separated the two germline ends.

This clone has more than one count but fewer than ten. The J gene is TRBJ2-1, the V gene TRBV7-9; D remains ambiguous. The V end lost 5 bases, the J end lost 6 bases, and 8 bases lay between the germline ends. The CDR3 consists of 12 residues. Germline V gives CDR1 SEHNR, CDR2 FQNEAQ (reference sequence). The CDR3, as DNA: TGTGCCAGCAGCGTCTCTAGCAATGAGCAGTTCTTC. It translates to CASSVSSNEQFF.

This clone was seen a few times. This rearrangement joins TRBV11-2 to TRBJ1-1; tentative D call: TRBD1 (5 bases). The CDR3 sequence is 15 residues long. Germline lookup yields CDR1 SGHAT and CDR2 FQNNGV. Trimming left V 5 bases short and J 1 base short, with 14 bases between. For the CDR3, the DNA is TGTGCCAGCAGCCCATCTCCCGGGGGGAACACTGAAGCTTTCTTT. This translates into CASSPSPGGNTEAFF.

The V gene is TRBV7-2, the J gene TRBJ1-1; D uncertain. The V end was cut by 1 base, the J end by 5 bases, with 11 bases between. The CDR3 has 14 amino acids. Germline V gene sequence: CDR1 SGHTA, CDR2 FQGNSA. CDR3 nucleotides: TGTGCCAGCAGCTTAGGTTCGGGGTGGACTGAAGCTTTCTTT. Its translation: CASSLGSGWTEAFF.

This clone was recorded only once. This chain links TRBV15 with TRBJ1-1, with 7 nucleotides matching TRBD1. Germline V gene sequence: CDR1 LNHNV, CDR2 YYDKDF (reference sequence). V trimming: 2 bases; J trimming: 3 bases; junction bases outside the gene matches: 3. This CDR3 comprises 14 residues. The CDR3 reads CATSRPQGYTEAFF. The DNA for the CDR3 is TGTGCCACCAGCAGACCACAGGGGTACACTGAAGCTTTCTTT.

This clone was recorded once. Other DNA sequences of this sample code for an identical CDR3. The V gene is TRBV29-1, the J gene TRBJ2-2, with TRBD2 matching over 8 bases. The germline V gene encodes CDR1 SQVTM and CDR2 ANQGSEA. The CDR3 runs to 14 residues. V lost 7 bases to trimming and J lost 2 bases; unmatched junction nucleotides: 6. DNA for the CDR3: TGCAGCGCCGCGGGGGGTCCAAACACCGGGGAGCTGTTTTTT. It translates to CSAAGGPNTGELFF.

The chain recombines TRBV2 with TRBJ2-5; 7 bases map to TRBD1. V shed 1 base, J shed 5 bases, and the junction held 4 bases outside the gene matches. The CDR3 is made up of 14 amino acids. CDR1 and CDR2 (germline): SNHLY, FYNNEI. CDR3 coding DNA: TGTGCCAGCAGTGAAGGGGACAGCCGGGAGACCCAGTACTTC. Amino acids: CASSEGDSRETQYF.

The rearrangement uses TRBV10-3 and TRBJ2-7, with D possibly matching TRBD1 (5 bases). The CDR3 loop spans 13 amino acids. CDR1 and CDR2 from the germline V gene are ENHRY and SYGVKD. Trimming cost V 3 bases and J 3 bases, with 9 bases left between them. The CDR3 spells CAISENDSYEQYF. CDR3 in DNA: TGTGCCATCAGTGAAAACGACAGCTACGAGCAGTACTTC.

The chain couples TRBV5-6 to TRBJ1-3; unclear D gene. This CDR3 contains 14 residues. Germline V gene lookup returns CDR1 SGHDT and CDR2 YYEEEE. Trimming cost V 2 bases and J 2 bases, with 8 bases left between them. The CDR3 DNA is TGTGCCAGCAGCTTCCCGGGTCCTGGAAACACCATATATTTT. Its translation: CASSFPGPGNTIYF.